Listed here are 23 T cell receptor gamma chains from one sample, sequenced in a study of gamma delta lymphoproliferative disorders and STAT genes. The receptor sequences were amplified from genomic DNA of peripheral blood mononuclear cells. TCRdb made new clone calls on the multiplex PCR reads using CATT. The table has 4,000 to 4,500 gamma-chain clones, 6% to 7.5% seen once. The sequencing sample was made of blood. The receptors were gathered from a human donor in good health.

This clone is classed as medium-sized. The genes are TRGV4 and TRGJP1. TCRdb records no J gene; here it was assigned by comparing the DNA to germline. With V trimmed by 4 bases and J by 0 bases, 23 bases remained unmatched. This CDR3 spans 21 amino acids. CDR1 is EGSTGY, CDR2 YDSYTSSV, per germline. CDR3 residues: CATWEIKPTRLVYTTGWFKIF. The CDR3 DNA sequence: TGTGCCACCTGGGAGATAAAACCCACCCGATTAGTATATACCACTGGTTGGTTCAAGATATTT.

This clone has just a few counts. J is TRGJP1 and V is TRGV8. TCRdb gives no J gene; it was assigned here by matching the DNA to germline. The CDR3 contains 13 residues. Germline V gene sequence: CDR1 VENAVY, CDR2 YDSYNSRV. V was pared by 5 bases and J by 4 bases, with 4 bases of the junction left unmatched. The CDR3 sequence: CATWGLTGWFKIF. The DNA for the CDR3 is TGTGCCACCTGGGGCCTCACTGGTTGGTTCAAGATATTT.

This clone is medium-sized in the sample. This chain connects TRGV10 to TRGJ1 or TRGJ2. TCRdb gives no J gene; it was assigned here by matching the DNA to germline. TRGV10 belongs to the ORF category, with a function that is uncertain. The CDR3 contains 14 residues. Trimming at V came to 8 bases and at J to 0 bases, leaving 8 bases not matched to a gene. CDR3 in amino acids: CAAWDWENYYKKLF. The CDR3 DNA follows: TGTGCTGCGTGGGATTGGGAGAATTATTATAAGAAACTCTTT.

This clone is judged medium-sized. The gene calls are TRGV2 and TRGJP2. The J gene, left out of TCRdb, was set here by checking the DNA against germline. V lost 3 bases and J lost 8; bases outside the gene matches: 9. This CDR3 is 14 amino acids long. Germline V gene lookup returns CDR1 EGSNGY and CDR2 YDSYNSKV. CDR3 DNA: TGTGCCACCTGGGACAGCCCGAGAGATTGGATCAAGACGTTT. Amino acid sequence: CATWDSPRDWIKTF.

This clone has only one observation. The rearrangement joins TRGV4 to TRGJ1 or TRGJ2. The J gene, missing from TCRdb, was assigned here through DNA to germline matching. CDR3 length: 13 amino acids. CDR1 and CDR2 (germline): EGSTGY, YDSYTSSV. V shed 0 bases and J 11 bases; nucleotides not matched to a gene: 10. CDR3 protein: CATWDGPRGEKLF. DNA of the CDR3: TGTGCCACCTGGGATGGGCCGCGGGGGGAGAAACTCTTT.

Of note for this clone: Because the CDR3's place on the DNA is in doubt, the DNA is left out and the CDR3 is given as listed by TCRdb. No call exists for the J gene, whereas the V gene is TRGV4. The CDR3 length is 20 residues, termini included. The germline V gene has CDR1 EGSTGY and CDR2 YDSYTSSV. The CDR3 loop is CATWDGEGIIRNSLAVEQHF.

This clone is deemed medium-sized. V is TRGV4 and J is TRGJ1 or TRGJ2. TCRdb offers no J gene call, so here the DNA was matched to germline to obtain one. Germline CDR1 and CDR2: EGSTGY and YDSYTSSV. Trimming cost V 7 bases and J 3 bases; bases outside gene matches: 6. The CDR3 is 12 amino acids. Written as DNA, the CDR3 is TGTGCCACCTGCCAACCTTATTATAAGAAACTCTTT. It is translated as CATCQPYYKKLF.

In regard to this clone: No DNA is shown, since the ends of the CDR3 on it are uncertain; the CDR3 is the one TCRdb lists. No J gene was named, though the V gene is TRGV10. TRGV10 is assigned to the ORF class and has an uncertain function. The CDR3 spans 18 residues, counting both ends. CDR3 sequence reads: CAAWEVIIRNSLAVEQHF.

This clone is labeled as medium-sized (0.01 to 0.1%). The V gene is TRGV2, the J gene TRGJ1 or TRGJ2. The J gene comes from matching the DNA to germline here; TCRdb lacks it. This CDR3 comprises 13 residues. Germline V gene sequence: CDR1 EGSNGY, CDR2 YDSYNSKV. Unmatched junction bases numbered 8, after V lost 5 bases and J lost 4 bases. The DNA of the CDR3 is TGTGCCACCTGGGCCAACAAATATTATAAGAAACTCTTT. It translates to CATWANKYYKKLF.

This clone is judged medium-sized. The sample has other DNA sequences that encode this CDR3 too. J is TRGJ1 or TRGJ2 and V is TRGV10. TCRdb is silent on the J gene; assignment here came from matching the DNA to germline. TRGV10 is assigned to the ORF class and has an uncertain function. The CDR3 has 13 amino acids. Trimming took 8 bases from V and 1 from J; bases not matched to a gene: 6. In nucleotides, the CDR3 is TGTGCTGCGTGGGACCTCAATTATTATAAGAAACTCTTT. Protein sequence: CAAWDLNYYKKLF.

This clone is deemed medium-sized (0.01 to 0.1%). Because the CDR3's place on the DNA is in doubt, the DNA is left out and the CDR3 is given as listed by TCRdb. The V gene is given as TRGV11, and no J gene call is available. TRGV11 is placed among ORFs of uncertain function. With termini counted, the CDR3 has 20 amino acids. The CDR3 region is CTTVPAGLGTLNTTGWFKIF.

This clone showed up many times. The rearrangement links TRGV2 to TRGJ1 or TRGJ2. No J gene was available from TCRdb, and it was assigned here by a germline match of the DNA. This CDR3 has 12 residues. The germline CDR1 and CDR2 sequences are EGSNGY and YDSYNSKV. Trimming took 0 bases from V and 11 from J; bases not matched to a gene: 7. The CDR3 nucleotides read TGTGCCACCTGGGACGGGCAAGAGGAGAAACTCTTT. Translation gives CATWDGQEEKLF.

Within the sample, this clone is medium-sized. The chain combines TRGV4 with TRGJP1. Because TCRdb records no J gene, it was assigned here through a match of the DNA to germline. J was trimmed by 6 bases and V by 4 bases; bases with no gene match: 5. The CDR3 totals 13 residues. Germline V gene data show CDR1 as EGSTGY and CDR2 as YDSYTSSV. The CDR3 DNA reads TGTGCCACCTGGGACGGGCCTGGTTGGTTCAAGATATTT. This codes for CATWDGPGWFKIF.

This clone was seen ten or more times. This chain connects TRGV5 to TRGJ1 or TRGJ2. Assignment of the J gene here rests on matching the DNA to germline, because TCRdb gives none. J lost 3 bases, V lost 1 base, and 6 bases had no gene match. The CDR3 length is 14 residues. From germline, CDR1 is VINAFY and CDR2 YDVSNSKD. CDR3 in amino acids: CATWDSAVYYKKLF. Here the CDR3 DNA reads TGTGCCACCTGGGACAGCGCGGTTTATTATAAGAAACTCTTT.

This clone was seen ten or more times. The V and J genes are TRGV4 and TRGJ1 or TRGJ2. The J gene, absent from TCRdb, was called here by matching the DNA to germline. Germline V gene lookup returns CDR1 EGSTGY and CDR2 YDSYTSSV. The CDR3 extends over 13 amino acids. V shed 3 bases and J 4 bases; nucleotides not matched to a gene: 6. The CDR3 DNA follows: TGTGCCACCTGGGATAGGAGGTATTATAAGAAACTCTTT. It is translated as CATWDRRYYKKLF.

This clone has a count of ten or more. CDR3 bases: TGTGCCACCTGGGGCGATAGGGAGAAACTCTTT. This gives the protein CATWGDREKLF. This chain connects TRGV8 to TRGJ1 or TRGJ2. The J gene is not listed in TCRdb, so it was assigned here from a DNA match to germline. The germline V gene has CDR1 VENAVY and CDR2 YDSYNSRV. This CDR3 spans 11 amino acids. V lost 5 bases and J lost 11; bases outside the gene matches: 9.

The CDR3 DNA sequence: TGTGCCTGCTGGACCCTCTATTATAAAAAACTCTTT. Protein: CACWTLYYKKLF. The J gene has no call, while the V gene is TRGV11. TRGV11 is reported as an ORF; its role is uncertain. The CDR3 runs 12 residues.

The CDR3 protein is CAQIGWFKIF. The CDR3 coding sequence is TGTGCCCAAATCGGTTGGTTCAAGATATTT. The V and J genes are TRGV3 and TRGJP1. TCRdb gives no J gene; it was assigned here by matching the DNA to germline. The CDR3 is 10 amino acids. CDR1 and CDR2 from the germline V gene are VTNTFY and YDVSTARD (reference sequence). V lost 12 bases to trimming and J lost 8 bases; unmatched junction nucleotides: 6.

This clone is medium-sized. CDR3 sequence: CAAWAITGWFKIF. DNA for the CDR3: TGTGCTGCGTGGGCTATCACTGGTTGGTTCAAGATATTT. The V gene is TRGV10, the J gene TRGJP1. No J segment appears in TCRdb, so it was assigned here by matching the sequence to germline. TRGV10 is placed among ORFs of uncertain function. V shed 8 bases, J shed 4 bases, and the junction held 5 bases outside the gene matches. The CDR3 loop spans 13 amino acids.

This clone has a count of ten or more. The J gene is TRGJP, the V gene TRGV9. The J gene, not given by TCRdb, was assigned here from a germline match of the nucleotide sequence. Germline V gives CDR1 GITISATS, CDR2 ISYDGTV (reference sequence). The CDR3 length is 16 residues. After removal of 4 bases from V and 5 bases from J, the junction contained 5 bases not matched to a gene. The CDR3 protein is CALWEGKELGKKIKVF. In nucleotides, the CDR3 is TGTGCCTTGTGGGAAGGCAAAGAGTTGGGCAAAAAAATCAAGGTATTT.

By its share, this clone is medium-sized. V gene assignment gives TRGV2, but the J gene was left uncalled. Germline CDR1 EGSNGY, CDR2 YDSYNSKV. CDR3 size: 11 residues. The CDR3, as DNA: TGTGCCACCTGGGACGGGCCCGGGATACTCTTT. Translated, it gives CATWDGPGILF.

In its sample, this clone was seen many times. J gene calling gave no result, while the V gene is TRGV4. This CDR3 spans 11 amino acids. CDR1 is EGSTGY, CDR2 YDSYTSSV, per germline. In DNA form, the CDR3 reads TGTGCCACCTGGGATGGGCTACGGCTTTTTTTT. The encoded protein is CATWDGLRLFF.

By share of the sample, this clone is medium-sized (0.01 to 0.1%). The V call is TRGV2, the J call TRGJP2. TCRdb offers no J gene call, so here the DNA was matched to germline to obtain one. The V gene's germline CDR1 is EGSNGY and CDR2 YDSYNSKV. The CDR3 totals 15 residues. V dropped 1 base and J dropped 6; count of bases not matched to a gene: 8. Here the CDR3 reads CATWDGNTRDWIKTF. The CDR3 coding sequence is TGTGCCACCTGGGACGGAAATACCCGTGATTGGATCAAGACGTTT.